This is a list of T cell receptor beta chains from one sample in a study of OX40 agonist ivuxolimab in advanced cancers. This table comes from immunoSEQ multiplex PCR, and its TCRdb copy is limited to in-frame clones, with some not included. The data hold 55,000 to 75,000 clones, with 85% observed a single time. Sequences were derived from CD4+ or CD8+ T cells sorted from blood, sampled in a trial of the OX40 agonist ivuxolimab. The receptors originated from an adult with an advanced solid tumor such as melanoma, head and neck, liver or kidney cancer. CDR3s include the opening cysteine and the closing phenylalanine or tryptophan. A D gene is named only where the DNA matches it firmly. Not all rows give a size; the values are once, few, many and, for expanded clones, a class.

DNA: TGCGCCAGCAGCTTTATTACAGGGGGCAACACCGGGGAGCTGTTTTTT; CDR3: CASSFITGGNTGELFF; J: TRBJ2-2; V: TRBV5-1; D: TRBD1; size: -
DNA: TGTGCCAGCAGCTCTGGAGTTCGAGGAGTGCAGTTCTTC; CDR3: CASSSGVRGVQFF; J: TRBJ2-1; V: TRBV11-3; D: -; size: -
DNA: TGTGCCACGCAGGGTGAGGCCCCGCTCACAGATACGCAGTATTTT; CDR3: CATQGEAPLTDTQYF; J: TRBJ2-3; V: TRBV28; D: -; size: -
DNA: TGTGCCAGCACCTCGACAGGGGTTAGAGAAAAACTGTTTTTT; CDR3: CASTSTGVREKLFF; J: TRBJ1-4; V: TRBV28; D: TRBD1; size: -
DNA: TGTGCCAGCTCCCCGGGACAGACAAACACTGAAGCTTTCTTT; CDR3: CASSPGQTNTEAFF; J: TRBJ1-1; V: TRBV18; D: TRBD1; size: -
DNA: TGTGCCAGCAGCCAACAGGGTGAGTGGCCCTACGAGCAGTACTTC; CDR3: CASSQQGEWPYEQYF; J: TRBJ2-7; V: TRBV6-5; D: -; size: -
DNA: TGTGCCAGCAGCACAGGAAAAACCGGGGAGCTGTTTTTT; CDR3: CASSTGKTGELFF; J: TRBJ2-2; V: TRBV7-8; D: -; size: few
DNA: TGTGCCAGCAGACCGACTAGCAACTACGAGCAGTACTTC; CDR3: CASRPTSNYEQYF; J: TRBJ2-7; V: TRBV7-2; D: TRBD2; size: few
DNA: TGTGCCAGCAGCTTAGTCCCGACAAGAACCGCGGAGACCCAGTACTTC; CDR3: CASSLVPTRTAETQYF; J: TRBJ2-5; V: TRBV11-1; D: -; size: -
DNA: TGTGCCAGCAGCGTAGGGACAGTCGCAAGGGAGACCCAGTACTTC; CDR3: CASSVGTVARETQYF; J: TRBJ2-5; V: TRBV9; D: -; size: -
DNA: TGTGCCAGCAGTTGGACAGGGCGGGGGACCCAGTACTTC; CDR3: CASSWTGRGTQYF; J: TRBJ2-5; V: TRBV27; D: TRBD1; size: once
DNA: TGTGCCAGCCGGCGACTTACCTACGAGCAGTACTTC; CDR3: CASRRLTYEQYF; J: TRBJ2-7; V: TRBV2; D: -; size: -
DNA: TGTGCCAGCAGCCAATTGTACGGTGATTTGGGAGAGACCCAGTACTTC; CDR3: CASSQLYGDLGETQYF; J: TRBJ2-5; V: TRBV27; D: -; size: -
DNA: TGTGCCAGCTCACCACGACCGGGGACAGGTAGAATTGGAAACACCATATATTTT; CDR3: CASSPRPGTGRIGNTIYF; J: TRBJ1-3; V: TRBV18; D: TRBD1; size: -
DNA: TGTGCCAGCAGGGAAAGGGGAGGCAGGGATGTTGTACAAGAGACCCAGTACTTC; CDR3: CASRERGGRDVVQETQYF; J: TRBJ2-5; V: TRBV25-1; D: -; size: -
DNA: TGTGCCAGCGAGGTAGGAAGCGGGAGAAGCGAGCAGTACTTC; CDR3: CASEVGSGRSEQYF; J: TRBJ2-7; V: TRBV11-1; D: TRBD2; size: -
DNA: TGTGCCAGCCACCTTTCAAAGTCGGGGGAGAATGAGCAGTTCTTC; CDR3: CASHLSKSGENEQFF; J: TRBJ2-1; V: TRBV18; D: -; size: -
DNA: TGTGCCAGCAGTGAGGGGTCCGTTTCGACCCAGTACTTC; CDR3: CASSEGSVSTQYF; J: TRBJ2-5; V: TRBV6-1; D: -; size: -
DNA: TGCAGCGTTGGGGGAACAACAGGGGGCCACGAGACCCAGTACTTC; CDR3: CSVGGTTGGHETQYF; J: TRBJ2-5; V: TRBV29-1; D: TRBD1; size: -
DNA: TGTGCCACCTCCGGGACGGGCGAAACTGGGGCCAACGTCCTGACTTTC; CDR3: CATSGTGETGANVLTF; J: TRBJ2-6; V: TRBV10-3; D: -; size: -
DNA: TGCGCCAGCAGCCACGTAATCCGGGACCGGGGCACTGAAGCTTTCTTT; CDR3: CASSHVIRDRGTEAFF; J: TRBJ1-1; V: TRBV4-1; D: -; size: -
DNA: TGTGCCAGCAGCTTAGTTGGCGGGAGGGCCGCCGGGGAGCTGTTTTTT; CDR3: CASSLVGGRAAGELFF; J: TRBJ2-2; V: TRBV7-2; D: TRBD2; size: -
DNA: TGTGCCAGCAGGGGACAGCTCAATCAGCCCCAGCATTTT; CDR3: CASRGQLNQPQHF; J: TRBJ1-5; V: TRBV28; D: TRBD1; size: -